The rows below give T cell receptor beta chains drawn from one sample of a study of T-cell reconstitution after alpha-beta-depleted transplantation in children. TCRdb passed the PCR reads through MiXCR, listing each CDR3 protein once. The table records approximately 650,000 distinct CDR3 sequences, under 15% of them present only once. Sequencing used PBMCs, obtained before TCRalphabeta/CD19-depleted stem cell transplant. The receptors shown here come from a girl between 2 and 10 years old with congenital amegakaryocytic thrombocytopenia, due to receive a stem cell transplant. Each CDR3 is given with its conserved first and last residue. The D gene is left open where the match is weak. The listing skips clone size in some rows; elsewhere it reads once, few, many or a size class.

cdr3_aa cdr3_nt d_call j_call clone_size cdr3_length v_call
CASSHRGYTEAFF TGCGCCAGCAGTCACAGGGGGTACACTGAAGCTTTCTTT TRBD1 TRBJ1-1 few 13 TRBV5-1
CASSSHLAGAYEQYF TGTGCCAGCTCGTCCCATCTAGCGGGAGCCTACGAGCAGTACTTC TRBD2 TRBJ2-7 many 15 TRBV7-9
CASSLARTLHF TGTGCCAGCAGCTTAGCAAGGACACTGCACTTC . TRBJ2-7 many 11 TRBV11-2
CASSSFTGTGELFF TGTGCCAGTTCGAGTTTTACGGGCACCGGGGAGCTGTTTTTT . TRBJ2-2 . 14 TRBV12-3/TRBV12-4
CAWTRAGNEQFF TGTGCCTGGACTCGGGCTGGGAATGAGCAGTTCTTC . TRBJ2-1 many 12 TRBV30
CASGKRTGMETQYF TGTGCCAGCGGCAAACGGACAGGGATGGAGACCCAGTACTTC TRBD1 TRBJ2-5 many 14 TRBV7-2
CASSLQGTQYGYTF TGCGCCAGCAGCCTCCAGGGTACCCAATATGGCTACACCTTC . TRBJ1-2 many 14 TRBV5-1
CASSYPRAGANVLTF TGCGCCAGCAGCTACCCCAGGGCCGGGGCCAACGTCCTGACTTTC . TRBJ2-6 many 15 TRBV5-1
CASSQADEQFF TGTGCCAGCAGCCAGGCGGATGAGCAGTTCTTC . TRBJ2-1 many 11 TRBV3-1
CASSITGQGNYNEQFF TGTGCCAGCAGCATCACGGGACAGGGAAACTACAATGAGCAGTTCTTC TRBD1 TRBJ2-1 many 16 TRBV11-2
CAIISSGEFWPASNEKLFF TGTGCCATTATTTCCTCTGGGGAGTTTTGGCCTGCGTCTAATGAAAAACTGTTTTTT . TRBJ1-4 . 19 TRBV10-3
CASSLPPRLGLSSYEQYF TGTGCCAGCAGTTTGCCACCCCGACTGGGGCTGAGCTCCTACGAGCAGTACTTC . TRBJ2-7 few 18 TRBV28
CSATRTSRETQYF TGCAGTGCTACAAGGACTAGCCGAGAGACCCAGTACTTC TRBD2 TRBJ2-5 many 13 TRBV20-1
CASSPRDRSSPLHF TGTGCCAGCAGTCCCCGGGACAGATCTTCACCCCTCCACTTT TRBD1 TRBJ1-6 few 14 TRBV12-3/TRBV12-4
CATSTGDGYNEQFF TGCGCCACCTCAACGGGAGACGGCTACAATGAGCAGTTCTTC . TRBJ2-1 many 14 TRBV10-1
CSARDPHSERGRMAETQYF TGCAGTGCTAGAGATCCACATAGCGAGCGGGGGAGGATGGCGGAGACCCAGTACTTC TRBD2 TRBJ2-5 . 19 TRBV20-1
CSASTPSGSGETQYF TGCAGTGCTTCGACCCCTAGCGGGAGTGGAGAGACCCAGTACTTC TRBD2 TRBJ2-5 . 15 TRBV20-1
CASRAAGATDTQYF TGTGCCAGCAGGGCCGCTGGGGCAACAGATACGCAGTATTTT . TRBJ2-3 many 14 TRBV27
CASSQHGRGDTQYF TGCGCCAGCAGCCAACACGGGAGAGGAGATACGCAGTATTTT . TRBJ2-3 many 14 TRBV4-1
CASSPRQGAINQPQHF TGCGCCAGCAGCCCACGACAGGGGGCTATCAATCAGCCCCAGCATTTT TRBD1 TRBJ1-5 few 16 TRBV4-1
CSARKGETQYF TGCAGTGCTAGAAAAGGGGAGACCCAGTACTTC . TRBJ2-5 many 11 TRBV20-1
CSGGYTGMNTEAFF TGCAGCGGGGGCTACACGGGCATGAACACTGAAGCTTTCTTT . TRBJ1-1 few 14 TRBV29-1
CASRGSGRSYEQYF TGTGCCAGCAGAGGTAGCGGGAGGAGCTACGAGCAGTACTTC TRBD2 TRBJ2-7 many 14 TRBV12-3/TRBV12-4
CASIFGGSEEQYF TGTGCCAGCATTTTTGGGGGATCGGAAGAGCAGTACTTC . TRBJ2-7 few 13 TRBV9
CSARPLSGALQETQYF TGCAGTGCTAGACCCCTATCCGGAGCCCTACAAGAGACCCAGTACTTC . TRBJ2-5 many 16 TRBV20-1
CASRYTSGRVYEQYF TGCGCCAGCAGGTACACTAGCGGGAGGGTCTACGAGCAGTACTTC TRBD2 TRBJ2-7 few 15 TRBV5-1
CASSPQTSAYEQYF TGTGCCAGCTCACCACAAACTAGCGCCTACGAGCAGTACTTC TRBD2 TRBJ2-7 many 14 TRBV18
CASRPTGVKLFF TGTGCCAGCAGGCCCACCGGGGTAAAACTGTTTTTT . TRBJ1-4 many 12 TRBV6-1
CSARAAGLSGYTF TGCAGTGCTAGAGCGGCAGGGCTAAGTGGCTACACCTTC . TRBJ1-2 many 13 TRBV20-1
CSVVSLAVAYNEQFF TGCAGCGTTGTCTCTCTAGCGGTCGCCTACAATGAGCAGTTCTTC TRBD2 TRBJ2-1 many 15 TRBV29-1
CSARDPREDEQFF TGCAGTGCTAGAGATCCACGGGAGGATGAGCAGTTCTTC TRBD2 TRBJ2-1 many 13 TRBV20-1
CASSLAGDTGELFF TGCGCCAGCAGCTTGGCCGGTGACACCGGGGAGCTGTTTTTT . TRBJ2-2 many 14 TRBV5-1
CASSRASGSDTQYF TGTGCCAGCAGTCGGGCTAGCGGGAGTGATACGCAGTATTTT TRBD2 TRBJ2-3 many 14 TRBV6-1
CASSHTRNLYEQYF TGTGCCAGCAGCCATACTCGGAATCTTTACGAGCAGTACTTC . TRBJ2-7 . 14 TRBV6-1
CASSLGGEPNEQFF TGTGCCAGCAGCTTGGGTGGAGAACCCAATGAGCAGTTCTTC . TRBJ2-1 . 14 TRBV5-5
CSVEGGMNTEAFF TGCAGCGTTGAGGGGGGGATGAACACTGAAGCTTTCTTT . TRBJ1-1 many 13 TRBV29-1
CASKGGPGGPTGAKNIQYF TGTGCCAGCAAAGGTGGTCCAGGGGGACCCACGGGAGCCAAAAACATTCAGTACTTC TRBD1 TRBJ2-4 few 19 TRBV3-1
CASSSRDSHEQFF TGCGCCAGCAGCTCTAGGGACTCCCATGAGCAGTTCTTC . TRBJ2-1 . 13 TRBV5-1
CASSRFGDSYNEQFF TGCGCCAGCAGTCGGTTCGGAGACTCCTACAATGAGCAGTTCTTC . TRBJ2-1 many 15 TRBV5-1
CASRPAGGPTDTQYF TGTGCCAGCAGGCCGGCGGGGGGGCCTACAGATACGCAGTATTTT TRBD2 TRBJ2-3 . 15 TRBV27
CASGSVGDTEAFF TGTGCTAGTGGTTCGGTTGGGGACACTGAAGCTTTCTTT . TRBJ1-1 many 13 TRBV12-5
CSIRQGTLANYGYTF TGCAGCATACGACAGGGGACATTAGCTAACTATGGCTACACCTTC TRBD1 TRBJ1-2 many 15 TRBV29-1
CASSLVVANEQYF TGTGCCAGCAGCTTAGTGGTAGCCAACGAGCAGTACTTC . TRBJ2-7 few 13 TRBV7-9
CASSLGQGEAFF TGCGCCAGCAGCTTGGGGCAGGGGGAAGCTTTCTTT . TRBJ1-1 few 12 TRBV5-1
CASSDLAGESDTQYF TGCGCCAGCAGTGACCTAGCGGGAGAATCTGATACGCAGTATTTT TRBD2 TRBJ2-3 many 15 TRBV10-2
CSARDWRGNEQFF TGCAGTGCTAGAGATTGGAGGGGGAATGAGCAGTTCTTC . TRBJ2-1 few 13 TRBV20-1